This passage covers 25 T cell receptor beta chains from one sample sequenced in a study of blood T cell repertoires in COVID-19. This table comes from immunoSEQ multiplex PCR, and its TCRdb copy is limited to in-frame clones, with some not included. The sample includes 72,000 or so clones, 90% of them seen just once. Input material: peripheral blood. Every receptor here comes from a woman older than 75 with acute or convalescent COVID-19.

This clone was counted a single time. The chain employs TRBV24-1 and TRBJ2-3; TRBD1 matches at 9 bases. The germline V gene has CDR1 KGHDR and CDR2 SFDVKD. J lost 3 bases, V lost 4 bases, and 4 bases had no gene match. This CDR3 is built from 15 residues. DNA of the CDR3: TGTGCCACCAGTGAGACCGGGACAGGGACAGATACGCAGTATTTT. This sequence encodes CATSETGTGTDTQYF.

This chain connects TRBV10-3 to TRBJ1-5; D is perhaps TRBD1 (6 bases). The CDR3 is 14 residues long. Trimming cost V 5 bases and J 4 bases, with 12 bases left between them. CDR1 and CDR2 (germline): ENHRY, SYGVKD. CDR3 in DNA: TGTGCCATCAGTAAGGACAGAATGAATCAGCCCCAGCATTTT. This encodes CAISKDRMNQPQHF.

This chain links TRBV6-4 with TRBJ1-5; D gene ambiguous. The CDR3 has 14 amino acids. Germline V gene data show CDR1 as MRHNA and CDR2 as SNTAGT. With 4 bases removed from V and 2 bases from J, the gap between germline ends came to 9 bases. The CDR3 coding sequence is TGTGCCAGCAGTGCCGCGGGAGGCAATCAGCCCCAGCATTTT. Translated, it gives CASSAAGGNQPQHF.

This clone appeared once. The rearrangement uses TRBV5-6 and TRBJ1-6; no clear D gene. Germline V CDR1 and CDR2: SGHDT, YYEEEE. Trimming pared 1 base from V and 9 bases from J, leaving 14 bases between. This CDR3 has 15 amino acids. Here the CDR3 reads CASSLRVRSGSPLHF. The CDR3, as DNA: TGTGCCAGCAGCTTGCGTGTCAGATCGGGTTCACCCCTCCACTTT. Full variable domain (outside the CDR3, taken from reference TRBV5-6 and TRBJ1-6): DAGVTQSPTHLIKTRGQQVTLRCSPKSGHDTVSWYQQALGQGPQFIFQYYEEEERQRGNFPDRFSGHQFPNYSSELNVNALLLGDSALYLCASSLRVRSGSPLHFGNGTRLTVT.

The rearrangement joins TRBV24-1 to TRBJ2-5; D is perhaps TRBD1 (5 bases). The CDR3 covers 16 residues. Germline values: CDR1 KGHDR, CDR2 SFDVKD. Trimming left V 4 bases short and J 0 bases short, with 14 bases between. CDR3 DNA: TGTGCCACCAGTGAGAGGACAACCGCCTACCAAGAGACCCAGTACTTC. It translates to CATSERTTAYQETQYF.

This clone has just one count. CDR3 sequence reads: CASSLLGGDEKLFF. In nucleotides, the CDR3 is TGTGCCAGCAGTTTATTAGGGGGTGATGAAAAACTGTTTTTT. This rearrangement joins TRBV28 to TRBJ1-4; possibly TRBD1 for D (6 bases). Between the trimmed V and J ends, which lost 1 base and 6 bases, there was a span of 9 bases. CDR3 length: 14 residues. The V gene's germline CDR1 is MDHEN and CDR2 SYDVKM.

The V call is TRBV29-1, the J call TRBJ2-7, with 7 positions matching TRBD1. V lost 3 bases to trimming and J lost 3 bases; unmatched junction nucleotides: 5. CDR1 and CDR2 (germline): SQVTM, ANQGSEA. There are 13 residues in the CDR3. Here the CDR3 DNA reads TGCAGCGTTGAGAGGACAGGCGGCTACGAGCAGTACTTC. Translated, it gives CSVERTGGYEQYF.

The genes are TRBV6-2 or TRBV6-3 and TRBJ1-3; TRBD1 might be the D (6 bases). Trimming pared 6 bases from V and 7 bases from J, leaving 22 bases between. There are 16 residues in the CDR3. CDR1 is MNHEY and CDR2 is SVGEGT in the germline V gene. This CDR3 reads CASSYLHSVRGNTIYF. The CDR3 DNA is TGTGCCAGCAGCTATCTCCACAGCGTCAGGGGCAACACCATATATTTT.

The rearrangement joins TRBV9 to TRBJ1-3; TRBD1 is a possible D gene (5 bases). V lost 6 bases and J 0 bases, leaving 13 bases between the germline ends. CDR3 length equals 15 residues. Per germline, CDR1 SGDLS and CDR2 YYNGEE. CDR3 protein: CASTSTVSSGNTIYF. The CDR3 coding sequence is TGTGCCAGCACCTCGACAGTTAGCTCTGGAAACACCATATATTTT.

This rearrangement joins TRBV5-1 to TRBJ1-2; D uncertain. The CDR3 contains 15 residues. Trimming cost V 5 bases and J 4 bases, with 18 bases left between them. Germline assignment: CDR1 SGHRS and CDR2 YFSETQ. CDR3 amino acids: CASSSTATSPYGYTF. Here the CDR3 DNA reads TGCGCCAGCAGTTCTACAGCTACCTCACCCTATGGCTACACCTTC.

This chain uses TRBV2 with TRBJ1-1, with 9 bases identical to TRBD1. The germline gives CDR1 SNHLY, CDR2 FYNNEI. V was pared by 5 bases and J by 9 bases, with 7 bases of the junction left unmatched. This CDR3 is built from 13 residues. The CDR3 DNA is TGTGCCAGCAGTTTACACAGGGGGCCCCAAGCTTTCTTT. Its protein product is CASSLHRGPQAFF.

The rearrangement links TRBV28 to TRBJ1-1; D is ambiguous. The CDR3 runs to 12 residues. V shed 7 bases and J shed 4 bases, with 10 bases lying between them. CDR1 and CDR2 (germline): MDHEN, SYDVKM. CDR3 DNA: TGTGCCAGCACTGACCGGGGCACTGAAGCTTTCTTT. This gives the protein CASTDRGTEAFF.

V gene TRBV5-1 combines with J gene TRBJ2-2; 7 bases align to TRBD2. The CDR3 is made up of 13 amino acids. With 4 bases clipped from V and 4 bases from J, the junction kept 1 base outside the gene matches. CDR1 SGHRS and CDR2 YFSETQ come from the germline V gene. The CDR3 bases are TGCGCCAGCAGCCCGGGGGGCACCGGGGAGCTGTTTTTT. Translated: CASSPGGTGELFF.

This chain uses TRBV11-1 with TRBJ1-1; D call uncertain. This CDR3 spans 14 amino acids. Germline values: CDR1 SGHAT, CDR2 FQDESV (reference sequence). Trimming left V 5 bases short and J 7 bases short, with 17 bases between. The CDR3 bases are TGTGCCAGCAGCCCGGAGGGCCCAAGGTTTGAAGCTTTCTTT. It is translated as CASSPEGPRFEAFF.

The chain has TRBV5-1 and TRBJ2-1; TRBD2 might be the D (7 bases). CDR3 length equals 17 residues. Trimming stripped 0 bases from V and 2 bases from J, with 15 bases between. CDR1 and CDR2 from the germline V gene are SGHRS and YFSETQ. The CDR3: CASSLGGGDITYNEQFF. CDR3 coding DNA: TGCGCCAGCAGCTTGGGAGGGGGGGACATTACCTACAATGAGCAGTTCTTC.

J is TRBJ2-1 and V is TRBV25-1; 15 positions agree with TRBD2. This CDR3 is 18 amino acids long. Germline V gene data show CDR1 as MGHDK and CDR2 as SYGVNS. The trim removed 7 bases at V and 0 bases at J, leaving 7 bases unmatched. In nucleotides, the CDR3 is TGTGCCAGCAAACCGGGACTAGCGGGGGGCCTCTCCTACAATGAGCAGTTCTTC. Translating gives CASKPGLAGGLSYNEQFF. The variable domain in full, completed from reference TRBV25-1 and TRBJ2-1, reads EADIYQTPRYLVIGTGKKITLECSQTMGHDKMYWYQQDPGMELHLIHYSYGVNSTEKGDLSSESTVSRIRTEHFPLTLESARPSHTSQYLCASKPGLAGGLSYNEQFFGPGTRLTVL.

CDR3 in DNA: TGTGCCAGTAGTAAAACGGGACAGCTGAACACTGAAGCTTTCTTT. It codes for CASSKTGQLNTEAFF. The chain joins TRBV19 to TRBJ1-1; 7 positions agree with TRBD1. The germline CDR1 and CDR2 sequences are LNHDA and SQIVND (reference sequence). J gave up 0 bases and V 4 bases, and 5 bases lay outside the gene matches. The CDR3 length is 15 residues.

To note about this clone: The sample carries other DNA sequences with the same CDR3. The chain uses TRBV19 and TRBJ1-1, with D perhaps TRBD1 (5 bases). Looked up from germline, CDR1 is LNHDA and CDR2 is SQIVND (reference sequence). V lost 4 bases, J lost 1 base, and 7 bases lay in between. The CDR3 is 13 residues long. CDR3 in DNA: TGTGCCAGTAGTACCACAGGGAACACTGAAGCTTTCTTT. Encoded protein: CASSTTGNTEAFF.

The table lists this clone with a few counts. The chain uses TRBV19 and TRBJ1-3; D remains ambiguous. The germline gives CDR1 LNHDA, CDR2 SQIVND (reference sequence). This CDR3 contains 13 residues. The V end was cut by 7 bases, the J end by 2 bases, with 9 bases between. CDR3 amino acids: CASIQVAGNTIYF. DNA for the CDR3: TGTGCCAGTATTCAGGTGGCTGGAAACACCATATATTTT.

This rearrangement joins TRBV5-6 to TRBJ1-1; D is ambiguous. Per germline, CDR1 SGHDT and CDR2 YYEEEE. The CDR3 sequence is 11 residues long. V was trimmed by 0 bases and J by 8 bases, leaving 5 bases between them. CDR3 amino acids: CASSLATEAFF. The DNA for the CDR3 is TGTGCCAGCAGCTTGGCCACAGAAGCTTTCTTT.

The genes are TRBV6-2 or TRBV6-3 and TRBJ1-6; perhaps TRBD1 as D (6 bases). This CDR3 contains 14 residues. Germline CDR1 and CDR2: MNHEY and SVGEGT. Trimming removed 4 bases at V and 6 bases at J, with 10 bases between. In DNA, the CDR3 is TGTGCCAGCAGTTCGACAGGCCTTAATTCACCCCTCCACTTT. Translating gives CASSSTGLNSPLHF.

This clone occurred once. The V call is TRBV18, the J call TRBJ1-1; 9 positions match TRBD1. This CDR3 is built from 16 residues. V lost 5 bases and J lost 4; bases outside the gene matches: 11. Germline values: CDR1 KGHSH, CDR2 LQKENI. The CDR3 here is CASSGAGQGGFTEAFF. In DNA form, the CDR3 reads TGTGCCAGCTCAGGGGCGGGACAGGGAGGATTCACTGAAGCTTTCTTT.

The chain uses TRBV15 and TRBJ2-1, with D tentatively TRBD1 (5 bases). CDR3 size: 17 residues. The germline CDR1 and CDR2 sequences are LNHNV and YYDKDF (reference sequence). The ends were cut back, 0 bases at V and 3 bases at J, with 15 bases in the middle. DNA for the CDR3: TGTGCCACCAGCAGAGAGGTTGGGGCGAGAGGCTACAATGAGCAGTTCTTC. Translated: CATSREVGARGYNEQFF.

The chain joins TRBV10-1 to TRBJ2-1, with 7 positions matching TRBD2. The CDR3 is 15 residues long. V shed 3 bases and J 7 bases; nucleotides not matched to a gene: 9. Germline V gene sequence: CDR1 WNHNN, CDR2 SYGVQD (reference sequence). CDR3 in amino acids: CASSDPARLANEQFF. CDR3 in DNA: TGCGCCAGCAGTGACCCAGCCCGACTAGCAAATGAGCAGTTCTTC.

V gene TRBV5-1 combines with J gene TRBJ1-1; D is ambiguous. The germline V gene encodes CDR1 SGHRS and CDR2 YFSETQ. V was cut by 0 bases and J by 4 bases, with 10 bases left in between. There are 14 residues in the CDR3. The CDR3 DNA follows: TGCGCCAGCAGCTTGGAAGGGAGTAGCACTGAAGCTTTCTTT. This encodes CASSLEGSSTEAFF. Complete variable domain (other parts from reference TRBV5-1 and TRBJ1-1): KAGVTQTPRYLIKTRGQQVTLSCSPISGHRSVSWYQQTPGQGLQFLFEYFSETQRNKGNFPGRFSGRQFSNSRSEMNVSTLELGDSALYLCASSLEGSSTEAFFGQGTRLTVV.